This T cell receptor (beta chain) was captured by sequencing in a study of Ad26.COV2.S vaccination and SARS-CoV-2 variants. Overall study findings and caveats: People who got the vaccine or the placebo had similar non-spike TCR breadth.

In the case of this clone: The antigen is unknown.

The trim removed 7 bases at V and 5 bases at J, leaving 8 bases unmatched. The CDR3 consists of 13 residues. Germline values: CDR1 SGHRS, CDR2 YFSETQ. Measured with immunoSEQ multiplex PCR; TCRdb has only the in-frame clones, and not every one. Found here are some 520,000 clones, around nine tenths of them singletons; the top ten hold roughly 13%. Treatment noted: some 19 received Ad26.COV2.S at low or high dose, single or two shots; roughly five received placebo; per-sample allocation not given. Day 63 after the first injection of vaccine or placebo was the sampling time. The donor's status was that of an adult aged 18-55 years in Boston. Expression of Wuhan-strain SARS-CoV-2 spike came from the Ad26 vector that formed the vaccine.

This TCR was sampled from a person between 18 and 59 years old who received the Ad26.COV2.S COVID-19 vaccine or a placebo. V gene TRBV5-1 combines with J gene TRBJ2-7; 8 positions match TRBD2. Material: peripheral blood, obtained in a trial of Ad26.COV2.S vaccine versus placebo. The CDR3 loop reads CASREGLGDEQYF. The CDR3, as DNA: TGCGCCAGCCGGGAGGGGCTGGGGGACGAGCAGTACTTC. Full variable domain (missing parts from reference TRBV5-1 and TRBJ2-7): KAGVTQTPRYLIKTRGQQVTLSCSPISGHRSVSWYQQTPGQGLQFLFEYFSETQRNKGNFPGRFSGRQFSNSRSEMNVSTLELGDSALYLCASREGLGDEQYFGPGTRLTVT.